The 21 T cell receptor beta chains given below trace back to one sample, sequenced in a study of cytomegalovirus exposure and HLA in healthy donors. Amplification used 60 Vbeta primers and 13 Jbeta primers. Clones were sequenced by immunoSEQ multiplex PCR, and TCRdb holds only the in-frame ones, with some missing. The sample includes about 130,000 clones, 83% seen only once; the top ten take more than 3.5%. The sample consisted of PBMCs. These receptor sequences come from a woman aged 40 to 50 in good health and CMV-seropositive.

Only a few counts were recorded for this clone. The V call is TRBV28, the J call TRBJ2-7, with D perhaps matching TRBD1 (5 bases). V was clipped by 8 bases and J by 0 bases, with 11 bases between them. Looked up from germline, CDR1 is MDHEN and CDR2 is SYDVKM. This CDR3 has 13 amino acids. In nucleotides, the CDR3 is TGTGCCAGCGTAAGGGGCTCCTCCTACGAGCAGTACTTC. It is translated as CASVRGSSYEQYF.

The chain recombines TRBV28 with TRBJ2-7; 9 bases map to TRBD2. The J segment lost 6 bases and the V segment lost 2 bases, leaving 5 bases of the junction unmatched. The CDR3 is made up of 14 amino acids. The germline V gene has CDR1 MDHEN and CDR2 SYDVKM. The CDR3, as DNA: TGTGCCAGCAGTTTAGTAGCGGGAGTTTTCGAGCAGTACTTC. It specifies CASSLVAGVFEQYF.

This chain links TRBV21-1 with TRBJ2-7; the D call in the table, TRBD1, was not verified against the DNA. TRBV21-1 is noted as a pseudogene. The CDR3 has 16 residues. The CDR3 sequence: CASRYDREVGPYEQYF. The CDR3 bases are TGTGCCAGCAGATACGACAGGGAAGTGGGTCCCTACGAGCAGTACTTC.

This rearrangement joins TRBV7-6 to TRBJ2-1, with D possibly matching TRBD2 (6 bases). Trimming took 5 bases from V and 4 from J, leaving 15 bases between them. The length of the CDR3 is 15 residues. Germline assignment: CDR1 SGHVS and CDR2 FNYEAQ. CDR3 loop: CASSRPGTFYNEQFF. In nucleotides, the CDR3 is TGTGCCAGCAGCAGACCCGGGACTTTTTACAATGAGCAGTTCTTC.

The table lists this clone with a count of one. The rearrangement joins TRBV7-3 to TRBJ2-2, with 7 bases fitting TRBD1. V lost 5 bases to trimming and J lost 6 bases; unmatched junction nucleotides: 18. Germline V gives CDR1 SGHTA, CDR2 FQGTGA. This CDR3 contains 18 residues. CDR3 nucleotides: TGTGCCAGCAGCCCCATGGGCCCGGGCACAGGGGTGTCCGGGGAGCTGTTTTTT. Protein product: CASSPMGPGTGVSGELFF.

The genes are TRBV5-5 and TRBJ1-3; D might be TRBD1 (5 bases). V was shortened by 0 bases and J by 7 bases, with 17 bases between the two germline ends. The CDR3 loop spans 16 amino acids. Germline V gives CDR1 SGHKS, CDR2 YYEKEE (reference sequence). This CDR3 is CASSLAISGFGNTIYF. CDR3 DNA: TGTGCCAGCAGCTTGGCAATATCAGGGTTCGGGAACACCATATATTTT. The full variable domain, its missing parts supplied by reference TRBV5-5 and TRBJ1-3, is DAGVTQSPTHLIKTRGQQVTLRCSPISGHKSVSWYQQVLGQGPQFIFQYYEKEERGRGNFPDRFSARQFPNYSSELNVNALLLGDSALYLCASSLAISGFGNTIYFGEGSWLTVV.

The V gene is TRBV7-6, the J gene TRBJ2-7, with D possibly matching TRBD2 (5 bases). Germline CDR1 SGHVS, CDR2 FNYEAQ. This CDR3 has 16 amino acids. Trimming removed 4 bases at V and 4 bases at J, with 20 bases between. The CDR3 DNA sequence: TGTGCCAGCAGCTCCTCAGCGGCCGGACGGGGTTACGAGCAGTACTTC. It is translated as CASSSSAAGRGYEQYF.

This clone came up a few times. The V and J genes are TRBV5-4 and TRBJ2-7, with a weak D call TRBD2 (5 bases). Per the germline V gene, CDR1 is SGHNT and CDR2 is YYREEE (reference sequence). V was pared by 7 bases and J by 3 bases, with 17 bases between. This CDR3 contains 14 residues. CDR3 residues: CASRREGPDYEQYF. Written as DNA, the CDR3 is TGTGCCAGCCGTCGGGAAGGTCCAGACTACGAGCAGTACTTC. Looking up the rest from reference TRBV5-4 and TRBJ2-7 gives the full variable domain: ETGVTQSPTHLIKTRGQQVTLRCSSQSGHNTVSWYQQALGQGPQFIFQYYREEENGRGNFPPRFSGLQFPNYSSELNVNALELDDSALYLCASRREGPDYEQYFGPGTRLTVT.

J is TRBJ1-1 and V is TRBV30; D perhaps matches TRBD1 (6 bases). The CDR3 runs to 13 residues. V was clipped by 4 bases and J by 11 bases, with 20 bases between them. CDR1 and CDR2 from the germline V gene are GTSNPN and SVGIG (reference sequence). CDR3 nucleotide sequence: TGTGCCTGGAAATCAGGGGTGGCTAGTTTGGCTTTCTTT. Translated, it gives CAWKSGVASLAFF.

This chain connects TRBV6-5 to TRBJ2-7, with 9 bases aligning to TRBD1. Germline-derived CDR1 and CDR2 are MNHEY and SVGAGI. Trimming cost V 6 bases and J 0 bases; bases outside gene matches: 6. The CDR3 spans 15 residues. CDR3 amino acids: CASRSTGGISYEQYF. Here the CDR3 DNA reads TGTGCCAGCAGGTCAACAGGGGGCATCTCCTACGAGCAGTACTTC.

The chain carries TRBV19 and TRBJ2-7; TRBD2 agrees at 11 bases. V lost 7 bases and J lost 4; bases outside the gene matches: 12. Germline V lookup: CDR1 LNHDA, CDR2 SQIVND (reference sequence). The CDR3 contains 16 residues. The CDR3 bases are TGTGCCAGTAAAGAGACTAGCGGGACCGGTTGGTACGAGCAGTACTTC. It specifies CASKETSGTGWYEQYF.

This sequence joins TRBV28 and TRBJ2-3; 9 bases align to TRBD2. This CDR3 is built from 17 residues. Trimming took 7 bases from V and 2 from J; bases not matched to a gene: 13. Germline CDR1 and CDR2: MDHEN and SYDVKM. CDR3 sequence (DNA): TGTGCCAGCACCGCGCCCCTCACTAGCGGGTACACAGATACGCAGTATTTT. This codes for CASTAPLTSGYTDTQYF.

This rearrangement joins TRBV25-1 to TRBJ2-2; tentatively, D is TRBD2 (6 bases). The V end was cut by 8 bases, the J end by 5 bases, with 12 bases between. The CDR3 consists of 13 residues. Germline loops: CDR1 MGHDK, CDR2 SYGVNS. This CDR3 reads CASGVGRTGELFF. CDR3 nucleotides: TGTGCCAGCGGAGTAGGGAGGACCGGGGAGCTGTTTTTT.

The chain joins TRBV9 to TRBJ2-7; 10 bases fit TRBD1. The CDR3 contains 15 residues. V lost 3 bases and J lost 4; bases outside the gene matches: 7. CDR1 SGDLS and CDR2 YYNGEE come from the germline V gene. DNA for the CDR3: TGTGCCAGCAGCGCGCCTGACAGGGGGCAGTACGAGCAGTACTTC. Encoded protein: CASSAPDRGQYEQYF.

V and J are TRBV5-6 and TRBJ2-1; the match to TRBD2 covers 13 bases. Trimming took 4 bases from V and 5 from J; bases not matched to a gene: 3. CDR1 and CDR2 from the germline V gene are SGHDT and YYEEEE. The CDR3 consists of 15 residues. CDR3 protein: CASSPGLAGDNEQFF. In nucleotides, the CDR3 is TGTGCCAGCAGCCCCGGACTAGCGGGGGACAATGAGCAGTTCTTC. Supplemented by reference TRBV5-6 and TRBJ2-1, the full variable domain reads DAGVTQSPTHLIKTRGQQVTLRCSPKSGHDTVSWYQQALGQGPQFIFQYYEEEERQRGNFPDRFSGHQFPNYSSELNVNALLLGDSALYLCASSPGLAGDNEQFFGPGTRLTVL.

The V gene is TRBV28, the J gene TRBJ1-1, with 9 bases matching TRBD1. Germline V CDR1 and CDR2: MDHEN, SYDVKM. Trimming at V came to 5 bases and at J to 4 bases, leaving 2 bases not matched to a gene. CDR3 length: 13 amino acids. CDR3 in amino acids: CASSPTGGTEAFF. The CDR3 DNA reads TGTGCCAGCAGTCCGACAGGGGGCACTGAAGCTTTCTTT.

The chain carries TRBV27 and TRBJ2-3; a possible D gene is TRBD1 (5 bases). There are 14 residues in the CDR3. From germline, CDR1 is MNHEY and CDR2 SMNVEV (reference sequence). V was clipped by 5 bases and J by 3 bases, with 12 bases between them. CDR3 region: CASSLEKGTDTQYF. For the CDR3, the DNA is TGTGCCAGCAGTCTAGAAAAGGGGACAGATACGCAGTATTTT.

The rearrangement joins TRBV5-8 to TRBJ2-6, with 7 bases matching TRBD1. The CDR3 is 17 amino acids. The germline V gene has CDR1 SGHTS and CDR2 YDEGEE. J was trimmed by 0 bases and V by 2 bases; bases with no gene match: 5. The CDR3 nucleotides are TGTGCCAGCAGCTTAGGGGACAGTAACTCTGGGGCCAACGTCCTGACTTTC. This gives the protein CASSLGDSNSGANVLTF.

In this sample, this clone turned up once. The chain carries TRBV27 and TRBJ2-3; 12 nucleotides agree with TRBD2. V lost 7 bases and J lost 0; bases outside the gene matches: 8. The CDR3 extends over 17 amino acids. Germline V gene lookup returns CDR1 MNHEY and CDR2 SMNVEV (reference sequence). The CDR3 region is CASTKTSGRASTDTQYF. CDR3 DNA: TGTGCCAGCACCAAGACTAGCGGGAGAGCTAGCACAGATACGCAGTATTTT.

The rearrangement uses TRBV27 and TRBJ2-3; a possible D gene is TRBD1 (5 bases). CDR3 length equals 15 residues. The V and J ends lost 3 bases and 4 bases respectively, with 14 bases between them. The germline V gene has CDR1 MNHEY and CDR2 SMNVEV (reference sequence). CDR3 in amino acids: CASSLGLVGPDTQYF. The CDR3 coding sequence is TGTGCCAGCAGTTTGGGGCTAGTTGGCCCAGATACGCAGTATTTT.

The rearrangement uses TRBV6-6 and TRBJ2-5; 7 nucleotides match TRBD2. Germline-derived CDR1 and CDR2 are MNHNY and SVGAGI (reference sequence). CDR3 length: 15 residues. With 6 bases clipped from V and 2 bases from J, the junction kept 9 bases outside the gene matches. The CDR3 sequence: CASSHQGGSQETQYF. The CDR3 DNA reads TGTGCCAGCAGCCACCAGGGCGGGAGTCAAGAGACCCAGTACTTC.